The TCR beta chain described here comes from a study of blood T cell repertoires in COVID-19. Study at large: Donors in the United States, Italy and Spain gave samples during acute or convalescent COVID-19. The cDNA or gDNA used as material had been derived from T cells, B-cell-depleted T cells, or PBMCs.

The V end was cut by 4 bases, the J end by 6 bases, with 14 bases between. The germline CDR1 and CDR2 sequences are SGHKS and YYEKEE (reference sequence). There are 13 residues in the CDR3. In the authors' methods: By means of reference gene primer amplification, nucleated cell counts were estimated. TCRdb keeps only in-frame clones here, not all; method: immunoSEQ multiplex PCR. That table supplies the V and J calls and clone size; D and trimming were determined from the DNA. The sample consists of fewer than 200,000 clones, about 88% of them appearing once. The chain combines TRBV5-5 with TRBJ2-7; D not certain. Input material: peripheral blood. The sequence was obtained from a man aged 18 to 29 who had recovered from COVID-19. The CDR3 coding sequence is TGTGCCAGCAGCACCAGACCGCAGCGCGAGCAGTACTTC. This translates into CASSTRPQREQYF.